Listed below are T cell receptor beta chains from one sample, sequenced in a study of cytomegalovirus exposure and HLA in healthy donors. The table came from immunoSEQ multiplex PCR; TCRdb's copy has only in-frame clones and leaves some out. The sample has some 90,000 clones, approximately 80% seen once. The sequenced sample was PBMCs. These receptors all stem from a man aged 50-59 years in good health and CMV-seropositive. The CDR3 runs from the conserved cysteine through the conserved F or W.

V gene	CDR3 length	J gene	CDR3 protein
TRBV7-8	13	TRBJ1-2	CASSRDRNYGYTF
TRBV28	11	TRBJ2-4	CASNRVDIQYF
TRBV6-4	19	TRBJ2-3	CASSGRGQQLTSSTDTQYF
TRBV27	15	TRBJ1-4	CASSLNGRENEKLFF
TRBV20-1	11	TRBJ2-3	CSAPVRATQYF
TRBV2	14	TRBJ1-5	CASQKGGDNQPQHF
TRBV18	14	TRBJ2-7	CASSQQGSSYEQYF
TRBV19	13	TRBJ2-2	CASSISDTGEPFF
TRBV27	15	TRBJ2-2	CASSFASGISGELFF
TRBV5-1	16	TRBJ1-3	CASSLEGAPSGNTIYF
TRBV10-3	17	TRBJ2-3	CAIRGTGEGGSTDTQYF
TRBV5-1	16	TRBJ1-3	CASSISGSGSGNTIYF
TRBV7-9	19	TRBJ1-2	CASSLGRGYRAGRNYGYTF
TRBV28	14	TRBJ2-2	CASSLRLASGELFF
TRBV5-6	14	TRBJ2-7	CASSFQTGAYEQYF
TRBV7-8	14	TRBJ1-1	CASSLTGGNTEAFF
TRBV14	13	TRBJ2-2	CASITGDTGELFF
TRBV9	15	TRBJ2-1	CASSVTAGGRNGQFF
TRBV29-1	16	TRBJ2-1	CSVTPTLLAGYNEQFF
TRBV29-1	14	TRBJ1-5	CSAGDSPFNQPQHF
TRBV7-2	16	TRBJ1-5	CASSSRHGYSNQPQHF
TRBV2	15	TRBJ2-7	CASIIERGHSYEQYF
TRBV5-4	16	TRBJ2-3	CASSLDRVAFTDTQYF
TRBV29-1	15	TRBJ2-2	CSVETGTSNTGELFF
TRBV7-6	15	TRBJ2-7	CASSPRSRATSEQYF
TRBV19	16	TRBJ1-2	CASSIGQGLFVDGYTF
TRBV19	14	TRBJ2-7	CASSSQASSYEQYF
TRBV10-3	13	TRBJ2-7	CAISLRDRAEQYF
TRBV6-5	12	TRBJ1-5	CASRTGGQPQHF